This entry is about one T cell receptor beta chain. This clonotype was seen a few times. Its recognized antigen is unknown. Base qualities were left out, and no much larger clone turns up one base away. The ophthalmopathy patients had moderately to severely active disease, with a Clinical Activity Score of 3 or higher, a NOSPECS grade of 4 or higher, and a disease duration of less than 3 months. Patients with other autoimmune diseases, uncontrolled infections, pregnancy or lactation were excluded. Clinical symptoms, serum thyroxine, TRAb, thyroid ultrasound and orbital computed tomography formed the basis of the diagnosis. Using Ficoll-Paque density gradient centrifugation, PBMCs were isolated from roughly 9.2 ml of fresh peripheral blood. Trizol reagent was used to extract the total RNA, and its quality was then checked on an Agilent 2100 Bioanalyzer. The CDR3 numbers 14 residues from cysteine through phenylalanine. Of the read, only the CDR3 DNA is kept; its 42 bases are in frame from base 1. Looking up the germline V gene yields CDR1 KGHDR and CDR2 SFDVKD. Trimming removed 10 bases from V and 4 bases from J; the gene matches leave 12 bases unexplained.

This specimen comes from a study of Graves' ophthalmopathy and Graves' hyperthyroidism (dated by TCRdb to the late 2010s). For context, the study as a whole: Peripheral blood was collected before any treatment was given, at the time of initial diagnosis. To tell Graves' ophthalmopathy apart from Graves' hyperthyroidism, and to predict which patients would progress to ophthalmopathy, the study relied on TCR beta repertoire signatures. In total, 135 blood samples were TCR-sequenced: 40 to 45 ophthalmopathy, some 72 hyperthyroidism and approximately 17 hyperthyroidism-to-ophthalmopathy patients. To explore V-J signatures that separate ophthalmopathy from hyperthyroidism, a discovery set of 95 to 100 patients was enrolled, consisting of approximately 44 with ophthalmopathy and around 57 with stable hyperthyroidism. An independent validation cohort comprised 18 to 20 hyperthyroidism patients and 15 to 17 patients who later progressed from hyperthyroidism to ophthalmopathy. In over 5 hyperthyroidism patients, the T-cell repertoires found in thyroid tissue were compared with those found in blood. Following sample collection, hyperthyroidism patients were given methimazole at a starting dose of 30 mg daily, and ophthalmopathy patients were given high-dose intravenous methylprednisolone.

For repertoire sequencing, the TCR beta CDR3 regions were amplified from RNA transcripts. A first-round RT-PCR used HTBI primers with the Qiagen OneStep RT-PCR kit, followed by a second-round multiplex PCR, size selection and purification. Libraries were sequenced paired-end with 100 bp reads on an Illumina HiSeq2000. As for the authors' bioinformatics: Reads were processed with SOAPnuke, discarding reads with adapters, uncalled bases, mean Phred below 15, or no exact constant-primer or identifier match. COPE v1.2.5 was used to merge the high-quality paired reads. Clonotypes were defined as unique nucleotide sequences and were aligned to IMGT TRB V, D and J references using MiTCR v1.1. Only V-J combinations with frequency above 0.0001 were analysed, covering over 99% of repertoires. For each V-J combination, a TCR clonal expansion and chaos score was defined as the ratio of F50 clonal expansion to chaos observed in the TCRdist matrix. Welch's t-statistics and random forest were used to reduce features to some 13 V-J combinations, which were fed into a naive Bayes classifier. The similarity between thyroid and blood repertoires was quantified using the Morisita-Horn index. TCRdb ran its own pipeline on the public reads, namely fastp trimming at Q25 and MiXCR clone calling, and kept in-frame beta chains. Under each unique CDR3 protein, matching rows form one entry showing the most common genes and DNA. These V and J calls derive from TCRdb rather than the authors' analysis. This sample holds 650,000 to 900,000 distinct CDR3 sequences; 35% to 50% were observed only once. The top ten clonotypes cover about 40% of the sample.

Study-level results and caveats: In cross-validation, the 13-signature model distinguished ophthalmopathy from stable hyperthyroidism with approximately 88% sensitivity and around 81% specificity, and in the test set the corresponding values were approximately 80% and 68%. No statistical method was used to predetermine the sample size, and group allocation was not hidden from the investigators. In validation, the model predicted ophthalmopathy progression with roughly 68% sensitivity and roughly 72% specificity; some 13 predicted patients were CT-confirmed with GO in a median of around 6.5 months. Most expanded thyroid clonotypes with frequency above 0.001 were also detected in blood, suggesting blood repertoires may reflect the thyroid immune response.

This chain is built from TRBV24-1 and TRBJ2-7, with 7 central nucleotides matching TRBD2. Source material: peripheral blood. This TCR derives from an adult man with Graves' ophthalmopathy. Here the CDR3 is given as CATAGRVSPYEQYF. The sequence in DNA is TGTGCCACAGCGGGACGAGTTTCTCCGTACGAGCAGTACTTC.